The rows below give T cell receptor beta chains drawn from one sample of a study of blood T cell repertoires in COVID-19. Generated by immunoSEQ multiplex PCR, the TCRdb table keeps only in-frame clones and is missing some. The table records under 200,000 clones, roughly 84% of them present only once. Sample: peripheral blood. All receptors come from a woman aged 60 to 75 with acute or convalescent COVID-19. CDR3s include the opening cysteine and the closing phenylalanine or tryptophan. The D gene is left open where the match is weak. Clone size is not always given. Where it is, it says once, few, many or a class for expanded clones.

V: TRBV10-1
size: -
D: TRBD2
J: TRBJ2-5
DNA: TGCGCCAGCAGTGAAGGGACTACCGGTCGGGAGACCCAGTACTTC
CDR3: CASSEGTTGRETQYF

V: TRBV25-1
size: -
D: -
J: TRBJ2-2
DNA: TGTGCCAGCAGTGCTCAGGGGACCACCGGGGAGCTGTTTTTT
CDR3: CASSAQGTTGELFF

V: TRBV28
size: -
D: -
J: TRBJ1-3
DNA: TGTGCCAGCAGTTTCGCAGAGGACTTTAGCTCTGGAAACACCATATATTTT
CDR3: CASSFAEDFSSGNTIYF

V: TRBV5-1
size: once
D: TRBD1
J: TRBJ1-6
DNA: TGCGCCAGCAGCCCGGCCGGGACAGGGGGTCCCAACCACAATTCACCCCTCCACTTT
CDR3: CASSPAGTGGPNHNSPLHF

V: TRBV4-1
size: -
D: -
J: TRBJ1-4
DNA: TGCGCCAGCAGCCAAGAGGTCGGGGGTACAACTAATGAAAAACTGTTTTTT
CDR3: CASSQEVGGTTNEKLFF

V: TRBV7-8
size: -
D: TRBD1
J: TRBJ1-2
DNA: TGTGCCAGCAGCGCCAGGGGGGCAGGTTCCTATGGCTACACCTTC
CDR3: CASSARGAGSYGYTF

V: TRBV10-1
size: -
D: -
J: TRBJ1-5
DNA: TGCGCCAGCGACAGTAAGCGTCAGCCCCAGCATTTT
CDR3: CASDSKRQPQHF

V: TRBV5-1
size: -
D: -
J: TRBJ1-4
DNA: TGCGCCAGCAGCTTGTCAGGGGTGGGGGAAAAACTGTTTTTT
CDR3: CASSLSGVGEKLFF

V: TRBV20-1
size: once
D: -
J: TRBJ2-7
DNA: TGCAGTGCTAGTTTCATCTACGAGCAGTACTTC
CDR3: CSASFIYEQYF

V: TRBV5-4
size: -
D: -
J: TRBJ2-5
DNA: TGTGCCAGCAGCTCGGCGCGCGGACAAGAGACCCAGTACTTC
CDR3: CASSSARGQETQYF

V: TRBV6-5
size: -
D: TRBD1
J: TRBJ1-5
DNA: TGTGCCAGCAAGACAGGGGGCTCTGGGGTTACCCAGCATTTT
CDR3: CASKTGGSGVTQHF

V: TRBV27
size: once
D: TRBD2
J: TRBJ2-5
DNA: TGTGCCAGCAGGGGGGAGCGGGGCCCCCTGGAGACCCAGTACTTC
CDR3: CASRGERGPLETQYF

V: TRBV28
size: -
D: TRBD1
J: TRBJ1-2
DNA: TGTGCCAGCACCCTGCCGACAGGGAATGGCTACACCTTC
CDR3: CASTLPTGNGYTF

V: TRBV5-6
size: -
D: -
J: TRBJ2-5
DNA: TGTGCCAGCAGCGTCCAGGGGATACAAGAGACCCAGTACTTC
CDR3: CASSVQGIQETQYF

V: TRBV7-7
size: -
D: -
J: TRBJ2-7
DNA: TGTGCTAGCAGCCCCACCCTCAGAAGTGAGGGGGGGGGTTACGAGCAGTACTTC
CDR3: CASSPTLRSEGGGYEQYF

V: TRBV6-6
size: -
D: -
J: TRBJ2-2
DNA: TGTGCCAGCAACCCCGGGACATCGAACACCGGGGAGCTGTTTTTT
CDR3: CASNPGTSNTGELFF

V: TRBV19
size: few
D: TRBD1
J: TRBJ1-1
DNA: TGTGCCAGTACAGACAGGGGACGAGGGACTGAAGCTTTCTTT
CDR3: CASTDRGRGTEAFF

V: TRBV12-3/TRBV12-4
size: -
D: -
J: TRBJ1-6
DNA: TGTGCCAGCAGTGGGGGGAATTCACCCCTCCACTTT
CDR3: CASSGGNSPLHF

V: TRBV18
size: -
D: -
J: TRBJ2-5
DNA: TGTGCCAGCTCACCTCCGGGGGTTGGGGAGACCCAGTACTTC
CDR3: CASSPPGVGETQYF

V: TRBV10-3
size: -
D: TRBD2
J: TRBJ2-4
DNA: TGTGCCATCAGTCTTCTCCCGGGAGGGGGAGGTAAAAACATTCAGTACTTC
CDR3: CAISLLPGGGGKNIQYF

V: TRBV11-2
size: -
D: TRBD2
J: TRBJ2-5
DNA: TGTGCCAGCAACCCTGGGGGAGGGATCCAGTACTTC
CDR3: CASNPGGGIQYF

V: TRBV11-2
size: few
D: -
J: TRBJ2-5
DNA: TGTGCCAGCAGCCCACGACTAGACTTCCAAGAGACCCAGTACTTC
CDR3: CASSPRLDFQETQYF

V: TRBV19
size: -
D: TRBD2
J: TRBJ2-3
DNA: TGTGCCAGTACCAATTTAGCGGGGAGCACGTGGCCGCAGTATTTT
CDR3: CASTNLAGSTWPQYF

V: TRBV6-4
size: -
D: TRBD2
J: TRBJ2-2
DNA: TGTGCCAGCAACCCACTAGCGGGAGCGAACACCGGGGAGCTGTTTTTT
CDR3: CASNPLAGANTGELFF

V: TRBV5-5
size: -
D: TRBD1
J: TRBJ2-5
DNA: TGTGCCAGCAGCTCGTTAACAGGGGTTCCAGGCATCTCAGAGACCCAGTACTTC
CDR3: CASSSLTGVPGISETQYF

V: TRBV6-5
size: few
D: TRBD1
J: TRBJ1-3
DNA: TGTGCCAGCAGTTACTCGACAGGGTCCGGAAACACCATATATTTT
CDR3: CASSYSTGSGNTIYF

V: TRBV29-1
size: -
D: TRBD2
J: TRBJ2-5
DNA: TGCAGCGTGAGAGCGGGGGGGAGGGAGACCCAGTACTTC
CDR3: CSVRAGGRETQYF

V: TRBV10-1
size: once
D: -
J: TRBJ2-3
DNA: TGCGCCAGCAGTTGGGAGCGGACTAGCACAGATACGCAGTATTTT
CDR3: CASSWERTSTDTQYF

V: TRBV30
size: few
D: -
J: TRBJ1-6
DNA: TGTGCCTGGAGTGGACTAGGGGCCTGGAATTCACCCCTCCACTTT
CDR3: CAWSGLGAWNSPLHF

V: TRBV18
size: -
D: TRBD1
J: TRBJ1-6
DNA: TGTGCCAGCTCAGAGGACAGGGGATTTTCACCCCTCCACTTT
CDR3: CASSEDRGFSPLHF

V: TRBV20-1
size: -
D: -
J: TRBJ2-7
DNA: TGCAGTGCTAGTGGGCAGGCGAGCTCCTACGAGCAGTACTTC
CDR3: CSASGQASSYEQYF

V: TRBV13
size: -
D: -
J: TRBJ2-5
DNA: TGTGCCAGCAGCTTAGTGTCCTCCGAGACCCAGTACTTC
CDR3: CASSLVSSETQYF

V: TRBV5-6
size: -
D: -
J: TRBJ2-7
DNA: TGTGCCAGCAGGGGGCATAGGAGCTCCTACGAGCAGTACTTC
CDR3: CASRGHRSSYEQYF

V: TRBV3-1/TRBV3-2
size: once
D: -
J: TRBJ1-1
DNA: TGTGCCAGCACCGGTTACCTAAACACTGAAGCTTTCTTT
CDR3: CASTGYLNTEAFF

V: TRBV7-7
size: -
D: -
J: TRBJ2-5
DNA: TGTGCTAGCAGCGTCTCTGGGGCACAAGAGACCCAGTACTTC
CDR3: CASSVSGAQETQYF

V: TRBV7-2
size: -
D: TRBD1
J: TRBJ1-2
DNA: TGTGCCAGCAGCTTAGCGTTGACAGGGAACTATGGCTACACCTTC
CDR3: CASSLALTGNYGYTF